This T cell receptor (beta chain) comes out of a study of CD8 T cells in ankylosing spondylitis. This clonotype was picked up many times. TCRdb ran MiXCR on the 5' RACE reads and lists one entry per CDR3 protein. The sample carries about 230,000 distinct CDR3 sequences, approximately 8% recorded once. The CDR3 totals 14 residues. V shed 4 bases and J shed 8 bases, with 17 bases lying between them. Germline CDR1 reads MNHEY; CDR2 reads SVGAGI. V is TRBV6-5 and J is TRBJ1-2; no reliable D call. Specimen: blood, either unsorted or a sorted T cell fraction (not recorded which). This receptor was identified in a female donor with ankylosing spondylitis or in good health (not recorded which). In DNA, the CDR3 is TGTGCCAGCAGTTCCTCACGGCTGGCGGGAGGCTACACCTTC. Translated: CASSSSRLAGGYTF.